The 19 T cell receptor beta chains below come from one sample, sequenced in a study of blood T cell repertoires in COVID-19. TCRdb keeps only in-frame clones here, not all; method: immunoSEQ multiplex PCR. The sample shows about 150,000 clones, 70% to 80% of them seen only once. Sequenced material: PBMCs or T cells enriched from blood (not recorded which). All receptors derive from a woman in her seventies in a cohort exposed to, infected with or recovered from COVID-19 (not recorded which).

The DNA of the CDR3 is TGTGCCAGCAGCCAAGGAGACAGTTACAATGAGCAGTTCTTC. This gives the protein CASSQGDSYNEQFF. The chain is built from TRBV3-1 (or the pseudogene TRBV3-2) and TRBJ2-1, with D perhaps TRBD1 (5 bases). The CDR3 runs to 14 residues. Per the germline V gene, CDR1 is LGHDT and CDR2 is YNNKEL (reference sequence). Deletions cut 1 base from V and 4 bases from J, with 8 bases between.

The CDR3 reads CASRQGISGNTIYF. Written as DNA, the CDR3 is TGTGCCAGCAGACAGGGTATCTCTGGAAACACCATATATTTT. The chain employs TRBV27 and TRBJ1-3, with D possibly being TRBD1 (6 bases). The CDR3 is made up of 14 amino acids. Trimming took off 6 bases at V and 0 bases at J, with 9 bases between the two ends. Germline V lookup: CDR1 MNHEY, CDR2 SMNVEV (reference sequence).

This rearrangement joins TRBV7-2 to TRBJ2-7; TRBD1 might be the D (6 bases). V was pared by 3 bases and J by 2 bases, with 14 bases between. The CDR3 consists of 15 residues. CDR1 is SGHTA and CDR2 is FQGNSA in the germline V gene. CDR3 sequence: CASSLVAGDTYEQYF. CDR3 DNA: TGTGCCAGCAGCTTGGTGGCCGGGGACACCTACGAGCAGTACTTC.

This chain connects TRBV5-1 to TRBJ1-4; TRBD1 matches 7 bases. The germline V gene has CDR1 SGHRS and CDR2 YFSETQ. Trimming cost V 4 bases and J 4 bases; bases outside gene matches: 4. The CDR3 is 14 residues long. In nucleotides, the CDR3 is TGCGCCAGCAGCAGGGGGCCCGATAATGAAAAACTGTTTTTT. Translating gives CASSRGPDNEKLFF. The full variable domain, in which reference TRBV5-1 and TRBJ1-4 provide the parts outside the CDR3, is KAGVTQTPRYLIKTRGQQVTLSCSPISGHRSVSWYQQTPGQGLQFLFEYFSETQRNKGNFPGRFSGRQFSNSRSEMNVSTLELGDSALYLCASSRGPDNEKLFFGSGTQLSVL.

The chain recombines TRBV28 with TRBJ1-5; D is unclear. Germline CDR1 MDHEN, CDR2 SYDVKM. The CDR3 contains 16 residues. Between the trimmed V and J ends, which lost 7 bases and 0 bases, there was a span of 16 bases. In nucleotides, the CDR3 is TGTGCCAGCACCCAGGCTATAGTACTTAGCAATCAGCCCCAGCATTTT. Its translation: CASTQAIVLSNQPQHF.

The chain joins TRBV7-8 to TRBJ1-2; D is perhaps TRBD1 (6 bases). CDR1 and CDR2 from the germline V gene are SGHVS and FQNEAQ. The length of the CDR3 is 15 residues. The V and J ends lost 5 bases and 0 bases respectively, with 13 bases between them. Here the CDR3 DNA reads TGTGCCAGCAGCGCCCACGGACAGTCTAACTATGGCTACACCTTC. It specifies CASSAHGQSNYGYTF.

This clone has more than one count but fewer than ten. The chain joins TRBV9 to TRBJ2-1; 14 bases align to TRBD2. Germline trimming cut 3 bases from V and 6 bases from J; bases unmatched to any gene: 8. The CDR3 sequence is 17 residues long. Germline CDR1 is SGDLS and CDR2 is YYNGEE. The CDR3 DNA sequence: TGTGCCAGCAGCGCAGCCCCGGGACTAGCGGGAGCCAATGAGCAGTTCTTC. Its translation is CASSAAPGLAGANEQFF.

V is TRBV7-2 and J is TRBJ1-1; 7 nucleotides agree with TRBD1. Germline V lookup: CDR1 SGHTA, CDR2 FQGNSA. This CDR3 has 14 residues. The junction had 1 base not matched to a gene; V was cut back by 3 bases and J by 0 bases. The CDR3 sequence: CASSLTGLNTEAFF. CDR3 bases: TGTGCCAGCAGCTTGACAGGGTTGAACACTGAAGCTTTCTTT.

This clone was detected only once. The chain links TRBV4-3 to TRBJ2-2; 10 nucleotides line up with TRBD2. V lost 2 bases to trimming and J lost 4 bases; unmatched junction nucleotides: 10. This CDR3 has 18 residues. The germline V gene has CDR1 LGHNA and CDR2 YSLEER. The CDR3 DNA reads as TGCGCCAGCAGCCAACTAGCGGGAGACTTAGGCGTCACCGGGGAGCTGTTTTTT. Encoded protein: CASSQLAGDLGVTGELFF.

The rearrangement uses TRBV4-2 and TRBJ2-3, with 13 bases that match TRBD2. The ends lost 4 bases at V and 4 bases at J; junction bases unmatched: 8. In germline, CDR1 is LGHNA, CDR2 YNFKEQ. CDR3 size: 17 residues. The DNA for the CDR3 is TGTGCCAGCAGCCCCTGGACTAGCGGGAGCTACGCAGATACGCAGTATTTT. Amino acids: CASSPWTSGSYADTQYF.

The table lists this clone with a few counts. The chain employs TRBV28 and TRBJ2-3; TRBD1 matches at 11 bases. Looked up from germline, CDR1 is MDHEN and CDR2 is SYDVKM. The J segment lost 3 bases and the V segment lost 2 bases, leaving 10 bases of the junction unmatched. This CDR3 contains 18 residues. Written as DNA, the CDR3 is TGTGCCAGCAGTTTAATTTTGGGGACAGGGGGGCAAACAGATACGCAGTATTTT. Translation gives CASSLILGTGGQTDTQYF. The full variable domain, rest sourced from reference TRBV28 and TRBJ2-3, is DVKVTQSSRYLVKRTGEKVFLECVQDMDHENMFWYRQDPGLGLRLIYFSYDVKMKEKGDIPEGYSVSREKKERFSLILESASTNQTSMYLCASSLILGTGGQTDTQYFGPGTRLTVL.

The rearrangement links TRBV4-1 to TRBJ2-2; D is possibly TRBD2 (5 bases). V was clipped by 2 bases and J by 4 bases, with 14 bases between them. CDR1 and CDR2 (germline): MGHRA, YSYEKL. The CDR3 is made up of 16 amino acids. The CDR3 reads CASSQKTILSTGELFF. CDR3 in DNA: TGCGCCAGCAGCCAAAAGACTATTCTTTCCACCGGGGAGCTGTTTTTT.

The chain recombines TRBV19 with TRBJ2-5; perhaps TRBD1 as D (5 bases). Germline V CDR1 and CDR2: LNHDA, SQIVND (reference sequence). The V and J ends lost 6 bases and 5 bases respectively, with 13 bases between them. The CDR3 runs 13 residues. This chain's CDR3 is CASRRSGSETQYF. The CDR3 nucleotides read TGTGCCAGTAGGAGGTCAGGGTCGGAGACCCAGTACTTC.

V is TRBV7-9 and J is TRBJ2-1; 7 bases align to TRBD2. The CDR3 is 15 amino acids. V shed 1 base, J shed 3 bases, and the junction held 3 bases outside the gene matches. Germline V gives CDR1 SEHNR, CDR2 FQNEAQ (reference sequence). The CDR3 nucleotides are TGTGCCAGCAGCTTAGGGACTAGTGTCTACAATGAGCAGTTCTTC. This encodes CASSLGTSVYNEQFF.

The J gene is TRBJ2-2, the V gene TRBV28; 7 bases are shared with TRBD1. The germline gives CDR1 MDHEN, CDR2 SYDVKM. J gave up 1 base and V 6 bases, and 2 bases lay outside the gene matches. The CDR3 totals 14 residues. The CDR3 spells CASRGQLNTGELFF. The CDR3 coding sequence is TGTGCCAGCAGGGGACAGCTGAACACCGGGGAGCTGTTTTTT.

The CDR3 DNA sequence: TGTGCCAGCAGCTTAGTTCCGGGAGAGTCGTTCTACAATGAGCAGTTCTTC. This translates into CASSLVPGESFYNEQFF. The rearrangement links TRBV11-2 to TRBJ2-1, with TRBD2 as a possible D gene (6 bases). V was pared by 1 base and J by 3 bases, with 16 bases between. Germline-derived CDR1 and CDR2 are SGHAT and FQNNGV. The CDR3 has 17 residues.

The CDR3 sequence: CASSLSASSYNEQFF. CDR3 bases: TGTGCCAGCAGCTTATCCGCCAGCTCCTACAATGAGCAGTTCTTC. The V gene is TRBV7-3, the J gene TRBJ2-1; D unclear. From germline, CDR1 is SGHTA and CDR2 FQGTGA. CDR3 length: 15 amino acids. V gave up 2 bases and J gave up 0 bases, with 8 bases separating them.

The rearrangement joins TRBV5-1 to TRBJ1-3; D gene uncertain. The CDR3 length is 16 residues. Trimming cost V 4 bases and J 0 bases, with 14 bases left between them. Germline V gene lookup returns CDR1 SGHRS and CDR2 YFSETQ. CDR3 bases: TGCGCCAGCAGCCACACTGGACGGGACTCTGGAAACACCATATATTTT. The encoded protein is CASSHTGRDSGNTIYF.

The chain combines TRBV5-1 with TRBJ2-7, with 13 bases matching TRBD2. The CDR3 contains 16 residues. Germline CDR1 SGHRS, CDR2 YFSETQ. The V segment lost 0 bases and the J segment 2 bases; nucleotides outside the gene matches: 2. CDR3 in amino acids: CASSLGGLAGTYEQYF. DNA for the CDR3: TGCGCCAGCAGCTTGGGGGGACTAGCGGGGACCTACGAGCAGTACTTC.